This TCR beta chain was recovered during a study of blood T cell repertoires in COVID-19. Self-reported history from a screening survey and questionnaire set each donor's cohort. The germline V gene encodes CDR1 SGHDN and CDR2 FVKESK. The V end lost 1 base, the J end lost 2 bases, and 11 bases lay between the germline ends. CDR3 length: 15 amino acids. Generated by immunoSEQ multiplex PCR, the TCRdb table keeps only in-frame clones and is missing some. Of around 130,000 clones in the sample, under 90% were seen once. Sample: PBMCs or T cells enriched from blood (not recorded which). The chain carries TRBV14 and TRBJ1-2, with D perhaps matching TRBD1 (6 bases). This receptor was obtained from a woman in her late teens or twenties who had been exposed to COVID-19. CDR3 amino acids: CASSQGTQGNYGYTF. CDR3 in DNA: TGTGCCAGCAGCCAAGGGACACAGGGAAACTATGGCTACACCTTC.